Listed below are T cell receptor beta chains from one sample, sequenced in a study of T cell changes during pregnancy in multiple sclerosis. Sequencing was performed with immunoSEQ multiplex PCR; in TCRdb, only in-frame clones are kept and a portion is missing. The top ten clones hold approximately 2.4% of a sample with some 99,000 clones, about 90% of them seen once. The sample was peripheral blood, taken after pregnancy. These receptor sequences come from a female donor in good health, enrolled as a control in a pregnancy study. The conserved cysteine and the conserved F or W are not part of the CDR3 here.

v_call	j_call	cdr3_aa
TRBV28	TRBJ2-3	ASTDTSTDTQY
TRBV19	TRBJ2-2	ASSFRQVDTGELF
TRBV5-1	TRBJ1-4	ASSVSSNEKLF
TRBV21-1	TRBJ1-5	ASSKATGAGGHQPQH
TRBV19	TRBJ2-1	ASSMSRVSYNEQF
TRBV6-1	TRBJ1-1	ASSPTKNTEAF
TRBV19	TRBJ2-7	ASSISTGSSYEQY
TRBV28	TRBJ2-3	ASSFYIGLGSTDTQY
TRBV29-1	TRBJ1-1	SVEAQRLNTEAF
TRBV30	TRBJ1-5	AWSEGHHQPQH
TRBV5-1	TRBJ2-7	ASRKAGGSPYEQY
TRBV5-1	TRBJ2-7	ASSLAGFLDVTYEQY
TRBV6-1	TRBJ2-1	ASSEGASRIGFEQF
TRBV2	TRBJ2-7	ASSELVSNYEQY
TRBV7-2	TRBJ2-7	ASSWEGLGSEQY
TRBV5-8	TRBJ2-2	ASSQPPGLYTGELF
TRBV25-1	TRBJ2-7	ASSESGRTHEQY
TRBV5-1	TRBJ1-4	ASSARPKGGKLF
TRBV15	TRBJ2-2	ATSPGQGVPTGELF
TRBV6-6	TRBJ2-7	ASSIGLAGAYEQY
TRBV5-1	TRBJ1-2	ASSATQTGPSVYGYT
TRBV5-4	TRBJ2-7	ASSLWGVSYEQY
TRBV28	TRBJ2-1	ASSFRSANEQF
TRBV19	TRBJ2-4	ASSTRQGARDIQY
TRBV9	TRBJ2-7	ASSAHRDRAYEQY
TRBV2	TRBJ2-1	ASSEILLYMNNEQF
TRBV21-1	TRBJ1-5	ASSTWRSAIVTQPQH
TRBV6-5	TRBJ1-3	ASSYSSQGFGNTIY
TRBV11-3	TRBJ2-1	ASSHEGLADYNEQF
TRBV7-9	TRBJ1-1	ASSLVSRGAEAF
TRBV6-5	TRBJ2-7	ASRGTQYEQY
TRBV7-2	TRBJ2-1	ASSLTGYNEQF
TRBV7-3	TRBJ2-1	ASSLTSGTVSYNEQF
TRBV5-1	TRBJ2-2	ASSLEGQGTAGELF
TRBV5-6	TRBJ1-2	ASSPLNGGSNYGYT
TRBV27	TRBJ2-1	ASRLGLAGGNEQF
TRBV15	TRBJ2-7	ATSRDGGLAYEQY
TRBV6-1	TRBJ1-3	ASPRASGNTIY
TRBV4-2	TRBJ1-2	ASSPEGGASNYGYT
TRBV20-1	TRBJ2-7	SARDIYEQY
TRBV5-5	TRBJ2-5	ASSFNAGETQY
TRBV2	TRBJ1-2	ASSGGQNYGYT
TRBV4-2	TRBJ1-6	ASSRYGGGNYNSPLH
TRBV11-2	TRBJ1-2	ASSLGTGVTYT
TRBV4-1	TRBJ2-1	ASSLSGRAVDEQF
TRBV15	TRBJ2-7	ATSRLRFHEQY
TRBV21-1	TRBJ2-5	ASGSDTPYQETQY
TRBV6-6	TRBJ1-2	ASSLEVRYGYT
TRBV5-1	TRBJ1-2	ASSSDRSYT
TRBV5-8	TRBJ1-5	ASSLGWDRGQQPQH
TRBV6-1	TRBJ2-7	ASVQGPPTYEQY
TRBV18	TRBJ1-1	ASSAGTGGVMNTEAF